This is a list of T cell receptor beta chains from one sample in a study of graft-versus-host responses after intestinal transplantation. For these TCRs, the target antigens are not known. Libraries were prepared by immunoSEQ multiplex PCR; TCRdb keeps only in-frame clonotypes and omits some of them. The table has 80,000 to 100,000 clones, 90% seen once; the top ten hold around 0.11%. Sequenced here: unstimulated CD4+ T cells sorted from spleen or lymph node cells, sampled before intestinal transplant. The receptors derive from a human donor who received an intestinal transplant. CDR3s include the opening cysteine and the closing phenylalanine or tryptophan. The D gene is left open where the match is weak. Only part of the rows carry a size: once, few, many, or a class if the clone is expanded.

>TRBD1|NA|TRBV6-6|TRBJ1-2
TGTGCCAGCTCTGGGGACAGGTTCTATGGCTACACCTTC
CASSGDRFYGYTF
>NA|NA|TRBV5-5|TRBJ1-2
TGTGCCAGCAGCTTGGCGGGTACGGCGGACTATGGCTACACCTTC
CASSLAGTADYGYTF
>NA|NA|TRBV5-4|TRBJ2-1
TGTGCCAGCAGCTCCGTCCTAGCGACGGACAATGAGCAGTTCTTC
CASSSVLATDNEQFF
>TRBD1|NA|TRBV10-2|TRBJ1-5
TGCGCCAGCAGTGAAGGGACAGGGTACGGGCAGCCCCAGCATTTT
CASSEGTGYGQPQHF
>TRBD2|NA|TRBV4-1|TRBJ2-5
TGCGCCAGCAGCCAAGGTGAAGCGGGGGGACTCCAAGAGACCCAGTACTTC
CASSQGEAGGLQETQYF
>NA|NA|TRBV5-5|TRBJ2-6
TGTGCCAGCAGCTTCGGGTTTCGCGGGGCCAACGTCCTGACTTTC
CASSFGFRGANVLTF
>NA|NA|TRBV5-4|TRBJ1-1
TGTGCCAGCAGCCATGACAGGCCGGGGAGTAGGAACACTGAAGCTTTCTTT
CASSHDRPGSRNTEAFF
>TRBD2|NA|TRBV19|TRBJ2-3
TGTGCCAGTAGTAGGCTAGCGGGGCCGGGGGATACGCAGTATTTT
CASSRLAGPGDTQYF
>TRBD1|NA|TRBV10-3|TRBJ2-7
TGTGCCATCAGGACGACAGGGGGCGAGCAGTACTTC
CAIRTTGGEQYF
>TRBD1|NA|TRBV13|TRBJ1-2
TGTGCCAGCAGCTTATTTGGCAGGGGGGCTGGCTACACCTTC
CASSLFGRGAGYTF
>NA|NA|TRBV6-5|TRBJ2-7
TGTGCCAGCAGCCTATTGGGGGGAGACATCGAGCAGTACTTC
CASSLLGGDIEQYF
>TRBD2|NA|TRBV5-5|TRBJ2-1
TGTGCCAGCAGCTTAAGCGGGGGTCTCGGGGGGAATGAGCAGTTCTTC
CASSLSGGLGGNEQFF
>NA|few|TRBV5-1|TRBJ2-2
TGCGCCAGCACACTAATTGGGGGCGGCGTAGGCACCGGGGAGCTGTTTTTT
CASTLIGGGVGTGELFF
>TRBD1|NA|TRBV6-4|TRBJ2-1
TGTGCCAGCAGTCCAGGGGGCTTTTACAATGAGCAGTTCTTC
CASSPGGFYNEQFF
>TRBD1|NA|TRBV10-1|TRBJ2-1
TGCGCCAGCAGTGAGCGCGGCAGGGGGATCAATGAGCAGTTCTTC
CASSERGRGINEQFF
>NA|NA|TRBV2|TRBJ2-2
TGTGCCAGCTCCCCCGAGGGGGCGAACACCGGGGAGCTGTTTTTT
CASSPEGANTGELFF
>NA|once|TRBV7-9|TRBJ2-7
TGTGCCAGCAGCCCCCATGGGCAGGGGATCAACGAGCAGTACTTC
CASSPHGQGINEQYF
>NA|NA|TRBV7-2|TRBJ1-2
TGTGCCAGCAGCTTAGTTTCAGCTAACTATGGCTACACCTTC
CASSLVSANYGYTF
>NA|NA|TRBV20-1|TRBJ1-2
TGCAGTGCTAGAGATAAAGGGGTCTACACCTTC
CSARDKGVYTF
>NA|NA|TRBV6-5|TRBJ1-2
TGTGCCAGCAGTTACTCCCAGGGGCCTGGCTACACCTTC
CASSYSQGPGYTF
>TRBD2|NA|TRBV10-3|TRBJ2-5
TGTGCCATCAGCGGTTCTAGCGGGGGGGAGACCCAGTACTTC
CAISGSSGGETQYF
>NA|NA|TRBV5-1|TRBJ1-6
TGCGCCAGCAGCTCCGATACAGGGCCTAATTCACCCCTCCACTTT
CASSSDTGPNSPLHF